The following is a T cell receptor beta chain sequence with its context. The time point here: pretreatment peripheral blood. The CDR3 contains 13 residues. Germline loops: CDR1 MNHEY, CDR2 SVGAGI. V was clipped by 2 bases and J by 1 base, with 5 bases between them. Synthetic spike-ins, TCR analog templates, were added into each PCR. Only in-frame clones appear in the TCRdb table, and some are missing; sequencing was by immunoSEQ multiplex PCR. The sample has about 72,000 clones; more than 75% are singletons. This specimen belongs to a study of PD-L1 blockade in urothelial cancer. Overall study: It was around 2014 that patients started atezolizumab at 1,200 mg intravenously every 3 weeks. Prior exposure to chemotherapy in patients amounted to 0 to 3 regimens received. Samples of blood were analyzed 3 weeks (second dose) and 6 weeks after treatment start.

The material was PBMCs, obtained around atezolizumab (anti-PD-L1) treatment. This receptor was identified in a man between 60 and 75 years old with urothelial cancer. The chain joins TRBV6-5 to TRBJ1-2; no clear D. The CDR3 nucleotides read TGTGCCAGCAGTTACGCCGGTAACTATGGCTACACCTTC. As protein: CASSYAGNYGYTF.